This T cell receptor beta chain was captured by sequencing in a study of T cell clonotyping in hematopoietic cell transplantation. In this sample, this clone turned up a few times. V dropped 4 bases and J dropped 6 bases, with 10 bases sitting between them. The CDR3 runs 13 residues. The germline V gene has CDR1 LNHNV and CDR2 YYDKDF (reference sequence). Here immunoSEQ multiplex PCR was the method, and the copy in TCRdb shows in-frame clones only, minus some. This table has over 10,000 clones, 70% to 80% appearing once. The chain uses TRBV15 and TRBJ1-5, with a tentative D call TRBD1 (6 bases). The receptor's source is a male patient over 55 who had an allogeneic stem cell transplant from an unrelated donor, so the T cells may come from the graft donor. Some clones in this sample may be carry-over from other donors' samples. Here the sequenced sample was peripheral blood mononuclear cells, taken 180 days after allogeneic stem cell transplant. The CDR3 loop is CATSTDRAQPQHF. The CDR3 DNA follows: TGTGCCACCAGCACGGACAGAGCTCAGCCCCAGCATTTT.